Listed below are T cell receptor beta chains from one sample, sequenced in a study of shared clonotypes between healthy human individuals. The protocol was immunoSEQ multiplex PCR, while the TCRdb copy is restricted to in-frame clones and leaves out a portion. The sample consists of more than 850,000 clones, about four fifths of them appearing once. The sequenced sample consisted of memory CD4+ T cells from PBMCs. The receptors were gathered from a man between 18 and 29 years old in good health. Some clones in this sample may be carry-over from other donors' samples. Both conserved end residues are part of each CDR3. A D gene is named only where the DNA matches it firmly. Size is stated for part of the rows, as once, few or many counts, or as a class when the clone is expanded.

V	size	J	D	CDR3	DNA
TRBV6-7	.	TRBJ1-2	.	CASSPSRVSSGYTF	TGTGCCAGCAGTCCCTCGAGGGTTTCGAGCGGCTACACCTTC
TRBV5-1	few	TRBJ1-3	.	CASSTGLLLDSGNTIYF	TGCGCCAGCAGCACTGGACTTCTCCTAGACTCTGGAAACACCATATATTTT
TRBV7-8	.	TRBJ2-7	TRBD2	CASSLARAGVLAYGDEQYF	TGTGCCAGCAGCTTAGCCCGAGCGGGAGTTTTAGCATATGGCGACGAGCAGTACTTC
TRBV30	.	TRBJ1-2	.	CAWSVAANYGYTF	TGTGCCTGGAGTGTAGCAGCTAACTATGGCTACACCTTC
TRBV18	.	TRBJ2-7	.	CASSPELRGEQYF	TGTGCCAGCTCACCCGAGCTACGGGGCGAGCAGTACTTC
TRBV6-6	.	TRBJ2-7	.	CASSSPDRSYEQYF	TGTGCCAGCAGTTCCCCCGACAGATCCTACGAGCAGTACTTC
TRBV9	few	TRBJ2-3	.	CASSGFGTDTQYF	TGTGCCAGCAGCGGATTTGGCACAGATACGCAGTATTTT
TRBV28	.	TRBJ2-1	.	CASSAREEQFF	TGTGCCAGCAGTGCCAGGGAGGAGCAGTTCTTC
TRBV30	.	TRBJ2-3	TRBD2	CAWRLAGGPGTQYF	TGTGCCTGGCGATTAGCGGGAGGGCCGGGTACGCAGTATTTT
TRBV11-2	.	TRBJ2-7	TRBD2	CASRLGLAATYEQYF	TGTGCCAGCAGGCTCGGACTAGCGGCTACCTACGAGCAGTACTTC
TRBV18	.	TRBJ2-2	.	CASSAGELFF	TGTGCCAGCTCCGCCGGGGAGCTGTTTTTT
TRBV6-6	.	TRBJ2-7	.	CASSYYRESAEQYF	TGTGCCAGCAGTTATTATCGGGAGTCAGCCGAGCAGTACTTC
TRBV6-5	.	TRBJ1-4	.	CASRLGVENEKLFF	TGTGCCAGCAGGCTCGGGGTGGAAAATGAAAAACTGTTTTTT
TRBV19	many	TRBJ2-2	.	CASSSTWRRGTGELFF	TGTGCCAGTAGCTCGACGTGGCGGAGGGGAACCGGGGAGCTGTTTTTT
TRBV6-1	.	TRBJ2-7	TRBD1	CASGRDRLNSYEQYF	TGTGCCAGCGGCCGGGACAGGCTAAACTCCTACGAGCAGTACTTC
TRBV5-5	.	TRBJ2-7	.	CASSTLVSSRSSYEQYF	TGTGCCAGCAGCACCCTTGTGAGCAGCCGGTCCTCCTACGAGCAGTACTTC
TRBV10-1	.	TRBJ1-3	.	CASRLDKPPNNF	TGCGCCAGCAGGCTGGACAAGCCACCAAACAATTTT
TRBV6-6	.	TRBJ2-2	.	CASSSRSKEAGELFF	TGTGCCAGCAGTTCTAGGAGTAAGGAAGCCGGGGAGCTGTTTTTT
TRBV28	.	TRBJ2-1	TRBD2	CASRSTSGTSYNEQFF	TGTGCCAGCAGGTCTACTAGCGGGACATCCTACAATGAGCAGTTCTTC
TRBV7-9	.	TRBJ1-4	TRBD1	CASSMTGQEKLFF	TGTGCCAGCAGCATGACAGGGCAAGAAAAACTGTTTTTT
TRBV7-2	.	TRBJ2-3	.	CASSLEPSYTQYF	TGTGCCAGCAGCTTAGAACCCAGCTATACGCAGTATTTT
TRBV10-3	few	TRBJ1-1	.	CATREWTEAFF	TGTGCCACCCGGGAATGGACTGAAGCTTTCTTT
TRBV18	.	TRBJ2-7	.	CASSRTALPEQYF	TGTGCCAGTTCCCGGACTGCGTTACCTGAGCAGTACTTC
TRBV7-8	.	TRBJ2-1	.	CASSLMWDEQFF	TGTGCCAGCAGCTTAATGTGGGATGAGCAGTTCTTC
TRBV4-2	.	TRBJ2-5	.	CASSRAEVRGETQYF	TGTGCCAGCAGCCGAGCGGAGGTTCGCGGGGAGACCCAGTACTTC
TRBV7-9	once	TRBJ2-2	.	CASITWGGGNTGELFF	TGTGCCAGCATCACTTGGGGAGGGGGCAACACCGGGGAGCTGTTTTTT
TRBV28	.	TRBJ1-1	.	CASSLVGGTEAFF	TGTGCCAGCAGTTTAGTAGGGGGAACTGAAGCTTTCTTT
TRBV5-4	.	TRBJ2-1	TRBD1	CASSPPDRVYEQFF	TGTGCCAGCAGCCCTCCGGACAGGGTCTATGAGCAGTTCTTC
TRBV25-1	.	TRBJ2-1	.	CASSATRSSYNEQFF	TGTGCCAGCAGTGCAACCCGGAGCTCCTACAATGAGCAGTTCTTC